The TCR beta chain under discussion was sequenced for a study of shared clonotypes between healthy human individuals. Study-wide results and caveats: Naive CD4 clonotypes overlapped across a few donors at approximately 5.3%.

With regard to this clone: Antigen specificity is unknown.

The CDR3 loop spans 16 amino acids. Germline assignment: CDR1 SNHLY and CDR2 FYNNEI. V dropped 4 bases and J dropped 5; count of bases not matched to a gene: 10. Sorted-subset replicate PCR reactions contained 150 to 200 ng DNA, corresponding to roughly 29,000 T cell genomes. The table came from immunoSEQ multiplex PCR; TCRdb's copy has only in-frame clones and leaves some out. The sample includes approximately 320,000 clones, roughly 84% of them seen just once. Sequencing used memory CD8+ T cells sorted from blood. Subset defined: CD45RO+ cells pooled with CCR7-negative TemRA cells. The chain employs TRBV2 and TRBJ2-5; 10 bases agree with TRBD1. The TCR sequence derives from a man aged 18 to 29 in good health. In DNA, the CDR3 is TGTGCCAGCAGTGTTGAATCCGGGACAGGGGCCGAGACCCAGTACTTC. Its translation: CASSVESGTGAETQYF. The full variable domain, rest sourced from reference TRBV2 and TRBJ2-5, is EPEVTQTPSHQVTQMGQEVILRCVPISNHLYFYWYRQILGQKVEFLVSFYNNEISEKSEIFDDQFSVERPDGSNFTLKIRSTKLEDSAMYFCASSVESGTGAETQYFGPGTRLLVL.